The entry below gives a single T cell receptor (beta chain) sequence along with its context. Antigen unknown. The data are from a study of cytomegalovirus exposure and HLA in healthy donors. At the level of the study: Genotyping of more than 300 donors showed that about 84% belonged to the Caucasian-associated ancestry cluster.

Whole-study findings and limits: Analyses of presence and absence presupposed an approximately uniform sequencing depth across donors. TCR beta V segments were, for the most part, productive about 87% or about 30% of the time in an earlier analysis.

Trimming cost V 5 bases and J 6 bases, with 7 bases left between them. CDR1 is MNHEY, CDR2 SMNVEV, per germline (reference sequence). The CDR3 covers 12 residues. PCR primers comprised 60 Vbeta and 13 Jbeta primers. Assay: immunoSEQ multiplex PCR; the TCRdb copy retains only in-frame clones and omits some. The table has 100,000 to 150,000 clones, 55% to 80% seen once; the top ten hold 2% to 3%. The rearrangement uses TRBV27 and TRBJ2-2; no clear D gene. The sample consisted of PBMCs. The receptor comes from a woman between 40 and 50 years old in good health and CMV-seronegative. Written as DNA, the CDR3 is TGTGCCAGCAGTAGAGAGGCCGGGGAGCTGTTTTTT. Translated: CASSREAGELFF.